The 14 T cell receptor beta chains reported below all come from one sample, sequenced in a study of regulatory T cells in long-lasting Graves disease (dated by TCRdb to the early 2020s). Library method: multiplex PCR. Reads for this sample came from an Illumina HiSeq 4000. iRepertoire HTBI primers and Arm-PCR amplification of CDR3 regions were used to construct TCR beta libraries. The raw public data were reprocessed by TCRdb itself: fastp quality trimming at Q25, MiXCR clonotype calling, in-frame beta chains only. Under each unique CDR3 protein, matching rows form one entry showing the most common genes and DNA. The sample includes about 370,000 distinct CDR3 sequences, with 15% to 17% observed a single time. The ten top clones hold 22% of the sample. The meaning of the sample's time point label: newly diagnosed GD, antithyroid drugs for less than 3 months. For both TCR sequencing and RNA sequencing, RNA was extracted from PBMCs using TRIzol.

The input for sequencing was peripheral blood mononuclear cells (PBMCs), taken at new diagnosis, from a patient treated with antithyroid drugs. These TCRs come from a female donor with Graves disease.

This clonotype was observed at least ten times. The J gene is TRBJ1-5, the V gene TRBV3-1, with D maybe TRBD1 (5 bases). The CDR3 is 13 amino acids. Germline V gene data show CDR1 as LGHDT and CDR2 as YNNKEL (reference sequence). The germline V and J ends were trimmed by 0 bases and 10 bases, with 10 bases remaining between them. The CDR3 DNA follows: TGTGCCAGCAGCCAAGATCCGGGGGGTCCCCAGCATTTT. Its translation is CASSQDPGGPQHF.

This clonotype was detected ten times or more. This sequence joins TRBV5-1 and TRBJ2-1; TRBD1 matches at 7 bases. The ends lost 4 bases at V and 3 bases at J; junction bases unmatched: 10. CDR3 length: 16 amino acids. Germline V gene sequence: CDR1 SGHRS, CDR2 YFSETQ. The CDR3, as DNA: TGCGCCAGCAGCGCCTCACAGGGGTCGAACTACAATGAGCAGTTCTTC. Its protein is CASSASQGSNYNEQFF.

In this sample, this clonotype turned up many times. V gene TRBV20-1 combines with J gene TRBJ1-1; D is unresolved. The CDR3 length is 13 residues. Trimming cost V 1 base and J 1 base, with 7 bases left between them. CDR1 DFQATT and CDR2 SNEGSKA come from the germline V gene (reference sequence). Written as DNA, the CDR3 is TGCAGTGCTAGAGCACTCACGAACACTGAAGCTTTCTTT. Translated: CSARALTNTEAFF.

Of note for this clonotype: A far bigger clonotype differs at one base, so this is likely a read error. This chain connects TRBV7-8 to TRBJ2-1; D gene ambiguous. CDR1 and CDR2 from the germline V gene are SGHVS and FQNEAQ. The CDR3 is made up of 16 amino acids. The CDR3 here is CTSSSGGVGSYNEQFF. The CDR3 DNA reads TGTACCAGCAGCTCAGGTGGAGTAGGCTCCTACAATGAGCAGTTCTTC.

A few counts support this clonotype. This chain uses TRBV7-2 with TRBJ2-1; D unresolved. CDR3 length: 16 amino acids. Germline loops: CDR1 SGHTA, CDR2 FQGNSA. Trimming shortened V by 1 base and J by 8 bases, and 18 bases separated the two germline ends. CDR3 sequence (DNA): TGTGCCAGCAGCTTAGATCCAGTTAGTTGGTTAGATGAGCAGTTCTTC. Its translation: CASSLDPVSWLDEQFF.

The V gene is TRBV12-3 or TRBV12-4, the J gene TRBJ2-2, with TRBD2 matching 13 bases. V was clipped by 1 base and J by 1 base; unmatched bases: 15. This CDR3 has 22 residues. DNA for the CDR3: TGTGCCAGCAGTTTAGGGGACATCCTACTAGCGGGGGGGCCTAAGAACACCGGGGAGCTGTTTTTT. Translating it yields CASSLGDILLAGGPKNTGELFF.

For this clonotype: A much larger clonotype is one base distant, so this may be a read error. The V gene is TRBV15, the J gene TRBJ1-2; D remains unclear. With 0 bases removed from V and 4 bases from J, the gap between germline ends came to 15 bases. From germline, CDR1 is LNHNV and CDR2 YYDKDF (reference sequence). This CDR3 is 16 amino acids long. The CDR3 is CATSRDTADFPYGYTF. The CDR3 nucleotides are TGTGCCACCAGCAGAGATACAGCAGATTTCCCCTATGGCTACACCTTC.

This clonotype was seen ten or more times. V usage is TRBV6-1 and J usage is TRBJ1-2; D remains unclear. The germline V gene encodes CDR1 MNHNS and CDR2 SASEGT. This CDR3 region has 11 residues. Trimming took 10 bases from V and 4 from J, leaving 10 bases between them. The CDR3 DNA reads TGTGCCACCTTCGAGACCTATGGCTACACCTTC. This sequence encodes CATFETYGYTF.

This clonotype showed up many times. J is TRBJ1-2 and V is TRBV28, with D possibly TRBD1 on 6 matching bases. Trimming removed 4 bases at V and 4 bases at J, with 28 bases between. The V gene's germline CDR1 is MDHEN and CDR2 SYDVKM. The CDR3 runs 19 residues. CDR3 bases: TGTGCCAGCAGTTCACGCCTCCCCCGACAGGAGTCAGGTGGCTATGGCTACACCTTC. Protein product: CASSSRLPRQESGGYGYTF.

At least ten counts were recorded for this clonotype. The V gene is TRBV2, the J gene TRBJ2-1; 11 positions match TRBD1. Germline-derived CDR1 and CDR2 are SNHLY and FYNNEI. The length of the CDR3 is 21 residues. V shed 3 bases, J shed 1 base, and the junction held 17 bases outside the gene matches. CDR3 coding DNA: TGTGCCAGCAGTGAGGACAGGGGGCCAATGGCTAGCGGGAAGTCCTACAATGAGCAGTTCTTC. It yields the protein CASSEDRGPMASGKSYNEQFF.

The CDR3 DNA reads as TGTGCCAGCAATTATAACGGGCCAGGGGATGGCGAGCAGTACTTC. As protein: CASNYNGPGDGEQYF. V is TRBV12-3 or TRBV12-4 and J is TRBJ2-7; tentative D call: TRBD1 (6 bases). CDR3 length equals 15 residues. The V end was cut by 7 bases, the J end by 6 bases, with 22 bases between.

Many counts were recorded for this clonotype. This chain joins TRBV27 and TRBJ1-1; D might be TRBD1 (5 bases). Trimming removed 4 bases at V and 0 bases at J, with 15 bases between. This CDR3 is built from 16 residues. The germline V gene encodes CDR1 MNHEY and CDR2 SMNVEV (reference sequence). CDR3 sequence (DNA): TGTGCCAGCAGTTGGCAGGGTCCTCCTTTGAACACTGAAGCTTTCTTT. Translated: CASSWQGPPLNTEAFF.

This clonotype was detected many times. The genes are TRBV9 and TRBJ2-3, with a tentative D call TRBD1 (6 bases). Germline loops: CDR1 SGDLS, CDR2 YYNGEE. The V gene lost 0 bases and the J gene lost 4 bases, with 12 bases spanning the gap. CDR3 size: 15 residues. The chain's CDR3 is CASSVEQGVADTQYF. Here the CDR3 DNA reads TGTGCCAGCAGCGTAGAACAGGGCGTGGCAGATACGCAGTATTTT. Looking up the rest from reference TRBV9 and TRBJ2-3 gives the full variable domain: DSGVTQTPKHLITATGQRVTLRCSPRSGDLSVYWYQQSLDQGLQFLIQYYNGEERAKGNILERFSAQQFPDLHSELNLSSLELGDSALYFCASSVEQGVADTQYFGPGTRLTVL.

V gene TRBV10-3 combines with J gene TRBJ1-2, with no clear D. This CDR3 contains 13 residues. Germline V gene data show CDR1 as ENHRY and CDR2 as SYGVKD. Trimming cost V 2 bases and J 3 bases, with 7 bases left between them. CDR3 in DNA: TGTGCCATCAGTGAGAGGACGGACTATGGCTACACCTTC. This codes for CAISERTDYGYTF.